This T cell receptor beta chain is drawn from a study of persistence of HIV-infected CD4 T cells. Turning to the study itself: Multiple blood draws of up to 180 mL, except two donors with single leukapheresis.

Germline CDR1 is SNHLY and CDR2 is FYNNEI. V lost 5 bases and J lost 0; bases outside the gene matches: 4. The CDR3 length is 16 residues. The libraries were made with immunoSEQ version 4 in survey mode. Profiled with immunoSEQ multiplex PCR; TCRdb holds only in-frame clones, not every one. Of more than 35,000 clones listed, roughly 87% are singletons. This clone is a singleton in its sample. Antigen: not known. Nonspecific anti-CD3/anti-CD28 bead stimulation represents the broad CD4+ T cell repertoire. Sorting of responding CD4+ T cells relied on upregulated CD40 ligand together with CD69. Donors were HIV-1-infected adults who began suppressive ART during chronic infection. Anti-CD28/CD49d costimulation, CD40-blocking antibody and enfuvirtide were given to CD8-depleted PBMCs for 15 to 20 hours.

The sequences come from CD4+ T cells sorted from PBMCs after approximately 19-hour stimulation, collected from a patient who received antiretroviral therapy. The sequence was collected from an adult man with HIV who was CMV-seropositive. This sequence joins TRBV2 and TRBJ1-4, with 9 bases lining up with TRBD1. The CDR3 sequence is CASSTQGAATNEKLFF. CDR3 sequence (DNA): TGTGCCAGCAGTACACAGGGGGCTGCAACTAATGAAAAACTGTTTTTT.